A selection of T cell receptor beta chains follows, all from one sample in a study of control samples from healthy donors and cancer patients. The table came from immunoSEQ multiplex PCR; TCRdb's copy has only in-frame clones and leaves some out. The sample yields around 110,000 clones, around 87% seen once. Sequencing used PBMCs. Source of these receptors: a woman aged 50 to 65 with colorectal cancer. CDR3s include the opening cysteine and the closing phenylalanine or tryptophan. A D gene is named only where the DNA matches it firmly. Clone size is not always given. Where it is, it says once, few, many or a class for expanded clones.

-	TRBV30	-	TRBJ1-2	CAWKLPWGYTF	TGTGCCTGGAAACTGCCGTGGGGCTACACCTTC
-	TRBV7-9	TRBD2	TRBJ2-2	CASSFGLAGDSGELFF	TGTGCCAGCAGCTTCGGACTAGCGGGAGATTCCGGGGAGCTGTTTTTT
-	TRBV19	TRBD1	TRBJ1-1	CASRNRDRGLAAEAFF	TGTGCCAGTAGAAACCGGGACAGGGGTTTAGCGGCTGAAGCTTTCTTT
-	TRBV3-1/TRBV3-2	TRBD2	TRBJ2-7	CASSMGLAGISYEQYF	TGTGCCAGCAGCATGGGACTAGCGGGAATTAGCTACGAGCAGTACTTC
few	TRBV6-5	-	TRBJ1-6	CASSYSITGGNSPLHF	TGTGCCAGCAGTTACTCGATTACCGGAGGTAATTCACCCCTCCACTTT
-	TRBV6-4	-	TRBJ2-1	CASSEVGESSYNEQFF	TGTGCCAGCAGTGAGGTTGGGGAAAGCTCCTACAATGAGCAGTTCTTC
-	TRBV19	-	TRBJ2-3	CASSSSYRADTQYF	TGTGCCAGTAGTTCATCTTACAGGGCAGATACGCAGTATTTT
once	TRBV25-1	-	TRBJ1-2	CASRTSGQIYGYTF	TGTGCCAGCAGAACTTCCGGACAGATCTATGGCTACACCTTC
once	TRBV7-8	TRBD1	TRBJ2-7	CASSLAQRGREQYF	TGTGCCAGCAGCTTAGCGCAGAGGGGGCGAGAGCAGTACTTC
-	TRBV25-1	-	TRBJ1-2	CASSEGGRQNDANYGYTF	TGTGCCAGCAGTGAGGGAGGCAGACAGAACGACGCTAACTATGGCTACACCTTC
-	TRBV30	-	TRBJ2-2	CAWSVGQANTGELFF	TGTGCCTGGAGTGTGGGGCAGGCGAACACCGGGGAGCTGTTTTTT
-	TRBV5-5	-	TRBJ1-1	CASSFGTATEAFF	TGTGCCAGCAGCTTCGGGACTGCCACTGAAGCTTTCTTT
-	TRBV19	-	TRBJ2-5	CASSIAVQETQYF	TGTGCCAGTAGTATAGCGGTCCAAGAGACCCAGTACTTC
-	TRBV7-9	-	TRBJ1-2	CASSQPPGNYGYTF	TGTGCCAGCAGCCAACCACCTGGGAACTATGGCTACACCTTC
-	TRBV9	-	TRBJ1-1	CASSAEKADTEAFF	TGTGCCAGCAGCGCCGAGAAGGCGGACACTGAAGCTTTCTTT
-	TRBV28	-	TRBJ1-1	CASSLGSSTEAFF	TGTGCCAGCAGTTTAGGGAGCAGCACTGAAGCTTTCTTT
-	TRBV28	TRBD1	TRBJ1-6	CASSLGRAGGSPLHF	TGTGCCAGCAGTTTGGGGAGGGCAGGGGGTTCACCCCTCCACTTT
-	TRBV12-5	-	TRBJ2-1	CASGLGTRSNEQFF	TGTGCTAGTGGTTTGGGCACACGGTCCAATGAGCAGTTCTTC
-	TRBV19	TRBD1	TRBJ1-3	CASSEPGQYSGNTIYF	TGTGCCAGTAGCGAACCGGGACAGTACTCTGGAAACACCATATATTTT
-	TRBV2	TRBD2	TRBJ2-5	CASSLSIGTSYVETQYF	TGTGCCAGCAGCTTATCAATCGGGACTAGCTATGTGGAGACCCAGTACTTC
-	TRBV6-5	TRBD1	TRBJ1-1	CASRLDRGPSEAFF	TGTGCCAGCAGACTGGACAGGGGGCCTTCTGAAGCTTTCTTT
-	TRBV9	-	TRBJ2-7	CASSVNPGLLYEQYF	TGTGCCAGCAGCGTAAATCCAGGCCTCCTCTACGAGCAGTACTTC
-	TRBV28	TRBD2	TRBJ2-2	CASRREGPSTGELFF	TGTGCCAGTCGGAGGGAGGGCCCTAGCACCGGGGAGCTGTTTTTT
-	TRBV7-7	TRBD2	TRBJ2-2	CASSVGLAGELFF	TGTGCTAGCAGCGTTGGACTAGCCGGGGAGCTGTTTTTT
-	TRBV5-1	-	TRBJ1-4	CASSLNLGETTNEKLFF	TGCGCCAGCAGCCTGAATCTGGGGGAAACAACTAATGAAAAACTGTTTTTT
-	TRBV7-6	-	TRBJ1-3	CASSGAGAAENTIYF	TGTGCCAGCAGCGGCGCCGGGGCTGCCGAAAACACCATATATTTT
-	TRBV29-1	-	TRBJ2-3	CSVPPGGGRTDTQYF	TGCAGCGTCCCCCCCGGCGGGGGCCGCACAGATACGCAGTATTTT